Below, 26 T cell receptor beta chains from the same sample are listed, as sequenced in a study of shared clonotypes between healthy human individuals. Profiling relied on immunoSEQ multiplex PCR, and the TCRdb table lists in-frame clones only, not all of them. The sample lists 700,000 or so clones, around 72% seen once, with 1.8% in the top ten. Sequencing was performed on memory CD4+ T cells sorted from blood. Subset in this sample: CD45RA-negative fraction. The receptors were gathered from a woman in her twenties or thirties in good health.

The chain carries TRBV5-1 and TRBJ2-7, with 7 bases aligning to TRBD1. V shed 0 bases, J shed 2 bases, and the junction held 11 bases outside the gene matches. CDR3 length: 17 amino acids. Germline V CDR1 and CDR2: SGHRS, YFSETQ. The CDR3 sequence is CASSLAERHRGTYEQYF. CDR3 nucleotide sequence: TGCGCCAGCAGCTTGGCCGAACGTCACAGGGGAACCTACGAGCAGTACTTC.

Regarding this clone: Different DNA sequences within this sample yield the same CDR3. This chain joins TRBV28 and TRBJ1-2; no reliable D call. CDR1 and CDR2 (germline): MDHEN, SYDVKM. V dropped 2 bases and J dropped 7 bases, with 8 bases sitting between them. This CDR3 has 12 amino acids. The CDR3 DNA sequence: TGTGCCAGCAGTTTAAGAGATACTGGCTACACCTTC. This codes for CASSLRDTGYTF.

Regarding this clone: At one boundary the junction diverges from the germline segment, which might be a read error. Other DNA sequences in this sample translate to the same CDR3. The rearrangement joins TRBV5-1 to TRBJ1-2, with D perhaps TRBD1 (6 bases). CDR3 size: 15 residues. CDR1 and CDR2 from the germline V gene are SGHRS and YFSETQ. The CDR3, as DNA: TGCGCCAGCAGCTTGGCCACAGGGAAGGGGTATGGTTACACCTTC. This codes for CASSLATGKGYGYTF.

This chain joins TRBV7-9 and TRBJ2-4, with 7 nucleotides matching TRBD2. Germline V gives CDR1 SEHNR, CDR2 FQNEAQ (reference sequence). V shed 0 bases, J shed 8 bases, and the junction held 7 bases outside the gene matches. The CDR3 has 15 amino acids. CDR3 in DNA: TGTGCCAGCAGCTTAGCTTCCGGGGGGTCTGACATTCAGTACTTC. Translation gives CASSLASGGSDIQYF.

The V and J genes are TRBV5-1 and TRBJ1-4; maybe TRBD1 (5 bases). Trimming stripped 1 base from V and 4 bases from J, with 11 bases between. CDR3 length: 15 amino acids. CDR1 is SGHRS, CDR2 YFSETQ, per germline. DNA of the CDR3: TGCGCCAGCAGCTTGTCAGGGATGGGTAATGAAAAACTGTTTTTT. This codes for CASSLSGMGNEKLFF.

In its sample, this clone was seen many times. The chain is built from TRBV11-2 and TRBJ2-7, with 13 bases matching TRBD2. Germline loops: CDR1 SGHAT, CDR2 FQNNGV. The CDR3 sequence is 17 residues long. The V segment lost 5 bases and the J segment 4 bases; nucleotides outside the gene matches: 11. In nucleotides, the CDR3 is TGTGCCAGCAGCCCAGGGACTAGCGGGATAATCGTGTACGAGCAGTACTTC. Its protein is CASSPGTSGIIVYEQYF.

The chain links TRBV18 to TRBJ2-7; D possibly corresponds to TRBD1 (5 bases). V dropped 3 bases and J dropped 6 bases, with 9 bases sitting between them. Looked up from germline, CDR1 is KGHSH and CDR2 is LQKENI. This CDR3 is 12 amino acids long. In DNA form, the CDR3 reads TGTGCCAGCTCACCCTCAGGGCTCGAGCAGTACTTC. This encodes CASSPSGLEQYF.

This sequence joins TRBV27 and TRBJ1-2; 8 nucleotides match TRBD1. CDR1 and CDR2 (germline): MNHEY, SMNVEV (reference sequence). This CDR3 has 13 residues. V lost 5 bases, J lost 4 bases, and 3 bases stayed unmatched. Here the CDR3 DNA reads TGTGCCAGCAGTCGGACAGGGACCTATGGCTACACCTTC. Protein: CASSRTGTYGYTF.

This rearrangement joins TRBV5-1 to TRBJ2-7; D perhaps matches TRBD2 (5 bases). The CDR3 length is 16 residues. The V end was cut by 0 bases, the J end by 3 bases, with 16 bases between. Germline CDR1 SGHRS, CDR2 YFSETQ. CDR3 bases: TGCGCCAGCAGCTTGGGGACTTCCACTTTCGTCTACGAGCAGTACTTC. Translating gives CASSLGTSTFVYEQYF.

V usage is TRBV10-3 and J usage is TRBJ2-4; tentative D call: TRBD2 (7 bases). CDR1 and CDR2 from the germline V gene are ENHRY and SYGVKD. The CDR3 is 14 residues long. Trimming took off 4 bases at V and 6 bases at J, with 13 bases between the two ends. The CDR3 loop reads CAISVGGEGNIQYF. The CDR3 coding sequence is TGTGCCATCAGTGTAGGGGGGGAGGGAAACATTCAGTACTTC.

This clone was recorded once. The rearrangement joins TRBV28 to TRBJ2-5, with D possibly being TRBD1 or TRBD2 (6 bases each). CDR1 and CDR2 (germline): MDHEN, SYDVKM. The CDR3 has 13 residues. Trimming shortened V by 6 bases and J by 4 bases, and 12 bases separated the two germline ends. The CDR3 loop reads CASRDGGGETQYF. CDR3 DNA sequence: TGTGCCAGCAGGGACGGGGGCGGAGAGACCCAGTACTTC.

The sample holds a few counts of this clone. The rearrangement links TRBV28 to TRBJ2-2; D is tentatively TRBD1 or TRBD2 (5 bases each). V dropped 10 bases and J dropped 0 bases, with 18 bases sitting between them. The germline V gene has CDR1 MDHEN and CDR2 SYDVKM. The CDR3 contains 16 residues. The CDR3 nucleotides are TGTGCCACCGATCCGTTGGGGACCACGAACACCGGGGAGCTGTTTTTT. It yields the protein CATDPLGTTNTGELFF.

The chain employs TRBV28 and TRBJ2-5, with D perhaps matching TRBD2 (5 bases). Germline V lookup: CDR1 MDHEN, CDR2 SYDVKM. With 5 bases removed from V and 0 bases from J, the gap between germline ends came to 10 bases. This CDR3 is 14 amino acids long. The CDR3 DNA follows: TGTGCCAGCAGTCCCTGGCGGGACCAAGAGACCCAGTACTTC. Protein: CASSPWRDQETQYF.

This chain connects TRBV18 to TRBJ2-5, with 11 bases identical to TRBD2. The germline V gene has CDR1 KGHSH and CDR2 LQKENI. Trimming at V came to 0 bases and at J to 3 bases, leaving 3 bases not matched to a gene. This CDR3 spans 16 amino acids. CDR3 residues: CASSPPGLAEKETQYF. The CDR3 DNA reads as TGTGCCAGCTCACCACCGGGACTAGCGGAAAAAGAGACCCAGTACTTC. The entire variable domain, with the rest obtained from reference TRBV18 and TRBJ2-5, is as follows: NAGVMQNPRHLVRRRGQEARLRCSPMKGHSHVYWYRQLPEEGLKFMVYLQKENIIDESGMPKERFSAEFPKEGPSILRIQQVVRGDSAAYFCASSPPGLAEKETQYFGPGTRLLVL.

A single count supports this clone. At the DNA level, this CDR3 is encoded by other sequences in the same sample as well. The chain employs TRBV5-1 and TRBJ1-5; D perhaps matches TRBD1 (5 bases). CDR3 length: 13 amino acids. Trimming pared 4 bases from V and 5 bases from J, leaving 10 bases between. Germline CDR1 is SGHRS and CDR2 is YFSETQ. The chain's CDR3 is CASSLGGDQPQHF. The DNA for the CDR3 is TGCGCCAGCAGCCTGGGGGGGGATCAGCCCCAGCATTTT. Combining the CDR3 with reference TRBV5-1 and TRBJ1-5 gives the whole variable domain KAGVTQTPRYLIKTRGQQVTLSCSPISGHRSVSWYQQTPGQGLQFLFEYFSETQRNKGNFPGRFSGRQFSNSRSEMNVSTLELGDSALYLCASSLGGDQPQHFGDGTRLSIL.

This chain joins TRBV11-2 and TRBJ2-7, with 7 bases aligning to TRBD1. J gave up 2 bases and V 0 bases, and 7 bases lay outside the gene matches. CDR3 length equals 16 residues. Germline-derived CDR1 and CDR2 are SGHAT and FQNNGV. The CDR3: CASSLDAGGWTYEQYF. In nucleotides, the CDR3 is TGTGCCAGCAGCTTAGATGCAGGGGGTTGGACCTACGAGCAGTACTTC.

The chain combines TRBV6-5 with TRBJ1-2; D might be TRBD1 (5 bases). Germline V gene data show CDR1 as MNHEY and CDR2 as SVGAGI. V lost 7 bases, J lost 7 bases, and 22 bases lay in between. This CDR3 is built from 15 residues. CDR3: CASTSRGNRVSGYTF. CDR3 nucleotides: TGTGCCAGCACCTCCCGGGGGAACCGGGTTAGTGGCTACACCTTC.

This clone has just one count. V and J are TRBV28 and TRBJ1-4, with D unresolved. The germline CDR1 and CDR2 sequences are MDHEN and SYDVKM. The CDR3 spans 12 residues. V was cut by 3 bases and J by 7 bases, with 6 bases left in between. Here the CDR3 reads CASSFDVEKLFF. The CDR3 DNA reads TGTGCCAGCAGTTTCGACGTTGAAAAACTGTTTTTT. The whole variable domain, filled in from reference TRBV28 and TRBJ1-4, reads DVKVTQSSRYLVKRTGEKVFLECVQDMDHENMFWYRQDPGLGLRLIYFSYDVKMKEKGDIPEGYSVSREKKERFSLILESASTNQTSMYLCASSFDVEKLFFGSGTQLSVL.

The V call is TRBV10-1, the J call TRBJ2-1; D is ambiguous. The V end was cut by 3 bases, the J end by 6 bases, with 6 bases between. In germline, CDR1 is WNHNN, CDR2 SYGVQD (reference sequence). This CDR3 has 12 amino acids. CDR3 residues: CASSESGNEQFF. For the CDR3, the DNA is TGCGCCAGCAGTGAATCCGGCAATGAGCAGTTCTTC.

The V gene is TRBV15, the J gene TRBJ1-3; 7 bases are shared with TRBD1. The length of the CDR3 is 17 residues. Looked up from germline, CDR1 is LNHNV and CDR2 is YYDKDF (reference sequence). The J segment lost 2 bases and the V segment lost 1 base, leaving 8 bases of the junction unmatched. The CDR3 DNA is TGTGCCACCAGCAGAGGTCTCGACAGGGAAGCTGGAAACACCATATATTTT. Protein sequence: CATSRGLDREAGNTIYF.

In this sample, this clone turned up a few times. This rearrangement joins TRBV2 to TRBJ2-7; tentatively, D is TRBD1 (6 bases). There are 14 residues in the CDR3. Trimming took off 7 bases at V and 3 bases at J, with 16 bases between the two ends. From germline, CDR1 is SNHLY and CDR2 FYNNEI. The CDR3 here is CASTERGSNYEQYF. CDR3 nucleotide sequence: TGTGCCAGCACCGAGAGGGGGTCCAACTACGAGCAGTACTTC.

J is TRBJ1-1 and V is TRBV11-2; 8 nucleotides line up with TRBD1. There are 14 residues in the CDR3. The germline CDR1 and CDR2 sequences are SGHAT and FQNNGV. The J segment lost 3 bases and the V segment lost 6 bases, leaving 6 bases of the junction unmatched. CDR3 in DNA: TGTGCCAGCAGACCAGGGGGCGCATACACTGAAGCTTTCTTT. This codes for CASRPGGAYTEAFF.

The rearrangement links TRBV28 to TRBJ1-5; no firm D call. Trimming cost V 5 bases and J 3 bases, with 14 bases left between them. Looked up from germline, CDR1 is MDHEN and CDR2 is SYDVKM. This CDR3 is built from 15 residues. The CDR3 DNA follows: TGTGCCAGCAGTCTCCTCGGCAGCAACAATCAGCCCCAGCATTTT. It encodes CASSLLGSNNQPQHF.

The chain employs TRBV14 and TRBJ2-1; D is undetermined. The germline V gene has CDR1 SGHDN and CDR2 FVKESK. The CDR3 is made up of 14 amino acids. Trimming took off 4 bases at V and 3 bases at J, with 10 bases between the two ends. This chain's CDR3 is CASSLRGRYNEQFF. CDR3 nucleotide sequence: TGTGCCAGCAGCCTCCGTGGGCGCTACAATGAGCAGTTCTTC.

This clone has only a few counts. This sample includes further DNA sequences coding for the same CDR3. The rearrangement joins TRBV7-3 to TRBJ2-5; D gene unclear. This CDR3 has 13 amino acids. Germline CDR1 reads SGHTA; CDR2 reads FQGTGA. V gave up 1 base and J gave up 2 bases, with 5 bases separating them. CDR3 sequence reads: CASSLNSQETQYF. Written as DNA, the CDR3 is TGTGCCAGCAGCTTAAACAGTCAAGAGACCCAGTACTTC.

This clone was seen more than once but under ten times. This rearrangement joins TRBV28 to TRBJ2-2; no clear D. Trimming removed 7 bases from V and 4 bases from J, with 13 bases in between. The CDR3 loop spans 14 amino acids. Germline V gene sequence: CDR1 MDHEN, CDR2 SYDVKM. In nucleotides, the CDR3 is TGTGCCAGCACGAGGAACCGGGCCACCGGGGAGCTGTTTTTT. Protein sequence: CASTRNRATGELFF.